Listed below are T cell receptor beta chains from one sample, sequenced in a study of regulatory dendritic cells for organ transplantation. Which antigens these TCRs recognize remains unknown. The method was immunoSEQ multiplex PCR; TCRdb's version includes in-frame clones alone and lacks a portion of them. This sample has tens of thousands of clones; 70% to 90% occur once, and the top ten carry around 0.68%. The specimen was naive CD4+ T cells from blood cultured with regulatory dendritic cells. These receptors came from a human donor in good health. Each CDR3 is given with its conserved first and last residue. D genes are given only for firm matches. Where a row states a size, it is once, few, many or the class of an expanded clone; other rows omit it.

clone_size	d_call	v_call	j_call	cdr3_aa	cdr3_nt
.	.	TRBV10-3	TRBJ1-4	CAISGNLNEKLFF	TGTGCCATCAGCGGGAACTTGAATGAAAAACTGTTTTTT
.	.	TRBV18	TRBJ2-7	CASSPELGGGHEQYF	TGTGCCAGCTCACCCGAGTTGGGAGGCGGTCACGAGCAGTACTTC
.	.	TRBV7-6	TRBJ2-1	CASLSYNEQFF	TGTGCCAGCTTGTCCTACAATGAGCAGTTCTTC
.	TRBD2	TRBV7-8	TRBJ2-5	CASSLVLFSGGLGTQYF	TGTGCCAGCAGCTTAGTACTCTTTAGCGGGGGCTTGGGGACCCAGTACTTC
.	TRBD1	TRBV9	TRBJ2-6	CASSERTGEISGANVLTF	TGTGCCAGCAGCGAACGGACAGGGGAGATCTCTGGGGCCAACGTCCTGACTTTC
.	.	TRBV19	TRBJ2-7	CASSLDRAYEQYF	TGTGCCAGTAGTCTCGACCGGGCCTACGAGCAGTACTTC
few	.	TRBV7-2	TRBJ1-2	CASSLAYRPNYGYTF	TGTGCCAGCAGCTTAGCGTACAGACCTAACTATGGCTACACCTTC
.	.	TRBV9	TRBJ2-5	CASSVVGGLNLQETQYF	TGTGCCAGCAGCGTAGTTGGGGGGCTAAACCTACAAGAGACCCAGTACTTC
.	.	TRBV28	TRBJ2-7	CASSVGVWTPREQYF	TGTGCCAGCAGTGTCGGGGTTTGGACCCCTAGGGAGCAGTACTTC
once	.	TRBV2	TRBJ1-6	CASLPAGLRLNSPLHF	TGTGCCAGCCTCCCGGCAGGGCTTCGCCTTAATTCACCCCTCCACTTT
.	.	TRBV28	TRBJ2-3	CASSFTDTQYF	TGTGCCAGCAGTTTCACAGATACGCAGTATTTT
.	TRBD1	TRBV14	TRBJ2-5	CASSLSGTGISQYF	TGTGCCAGCAGCCTCTCCGGGACAGGGATTTCCCAGTACTTC
.	.	TRBV18	TRBJ2-7	CASSPARVYEQYF	TGTGCCAGCTCACCAGCGAGGGTCTACGAGCAGTACTTC
.	.	TRBV10-3	TRBJ1-1	CAIRTRARNTEAFF	TGTGCCATCCGGACCCGTGCTAGGAACACTGAAGCTTTCTTT
once	.	TRBV18	TRBJ2-3	CASSPTTVGRTDTQYF	TGTGCCAGCTCACCTACGACCGTGGGACGCACAGATACGCAGTATTTT
once	.	TRBV6-5	TRBJ2-3	CASTQGRDTQYF	TGTGCCAGCACCCAGGGCCGAGATACGCAGTATTTT
.	.	TRBV10-2	TRBJ2-2	CASITGETGELFF	TGCGCCAGCATCACAGGAGAGACCGGGGAGCTGTTTTTT
.	TRBD1	TRBV27	TRBJ2-3	CASSLRDRGQRDTQYF	TGTGCCAGCAGTTTAAGGGACAGGGGGCAGAGAGATACGCAGTATTTT
once	.	TRBV6-4	TRBJ2-5	CASSAQRGDQETQYF	TGTGCCAGCAGTGCGCAGAGGGGGGACCAAGAGACCCAGTACTTC
.	.	TRBV9	TRBJ1-2	CASSVPGYGYTF	TGTGCCAGCAGCGTTCCAGGGTATGGCTACACCTTC
.	TRBD2	TRBV7-8	TRBJ2-3	CASGWGLAGAGNTQYF	TGTGCCAGCGGATGGGGACTAGCGGGAGCAGGCAATACGCAGTATTTT
.	TRBD1	TRBV7-2	TRBJ1-2	CASSLEVRQGLYGYTF	TGTGCCAGCAGCTTAGAAGTCCGACAGGGACTCTATGGCTACACCTTC
.	.	TRBV4-1	TRBJ2-3	CASSPMARDTQYF	TGCGCCAGCAGCCCAATGGCGAGAGATACGCAGTATTTT
.	.	TRBV6-5	TRBJ1-5	CASRQAINQPQHF	TGTGCCAGTCGCCAGGCCATTAATCAGCCCCAGCATTTT
.	TRBD2	TRBV5-5	TRBJ2-2	CASSLGTSGRNGELFF	TGTGCCAGCAGCCTGGGGACTAGCGGGAGAAACGGGGAGCTGTTTTTT
.	.	TRBV7-2	TRBJ1-5	CASSHPAGNSKHF	TGTGCCAGCAGCCACCCCGCCGGGAACAGTAAGCATTTT
.	TRBD1	TRBV15	TRBJ2-2	CATRIPGQGATGELFF	TGTGCCACCAGAATTCCGGGACAGGGGGCTACCGGGGAGCTGTTTTTT
.	.	TRBV28	TRBJ1-2	CASSPPVRTAYGYTF	TGTGCCAGCAGTCCCCCTGTGAGGACGGCCTATGGCTACACCTTC
.	.	TRBV28	TRBJ2-7	CASSLGGDYEQYF	TGTGCCAGCAGTTTAGGGGGTGACTACGAGCAGTACTTC
.	TRBD2	TRBV19	TRBJ2-7	CASSIGLAGYEQYF	TGTGCCAGTAGTATCGGCCTAGCGGGTTACGAGCAGTACTTC
.	.	TRBV6-1	TRBJ2-2	CASSEQGGTGELFF	TGTGCCAGCAGTGAGCAGGGGGGGACCGGGGAGCTGTTTTTT
once	.	TRBV29-1	TRBJ2-5	CSAPPRASRYEGWETQYF	TGCAGCGCTCCCCCCCGCGCTAGTAGGTATGAGGGATGGGAGACCCAGTACTTC
.	.	TRBV10-3	TRBJ1-2	CAIRGLSATGANYGYTF	TGTGCCATCAGGGGACTCAGCGCGACAGGAGCTAACTATGGCTACACCTTC
.	TRBD1	TRBV6-6	TRBJ1-2	CASSFGTDYGYTF	TGTGCCAGCAGTTTCGGGACAGACTATGGCTACACCTTC
.	.	TRBV5-1	TRBJ2-5	CASTSTPPQGTQYF	TGCGCCAGCACTTCGACGCCCCCCCAAGGGACCCAGTACTTC
.	.	TRBV6-1	TRBJ1-1	CASSELVAWEAFF	TGTGCCAGCAGTGAACTTGTGGCATGGGAAGCTTTCTTT
.	.	TRBV4-2	TRBJ2-2	CASSQAYSETGELFF	TGTGCCAGCAGCCAAGCTTATTCGGAGACCGGGGAGCTGTTTTTT
.	TRBD2	TRBV28	TRBJ2-3	CATRKGTSGKDTQYF	TGTGCCACAAGAAAAGGGACTAGCGGTAAAGATACGCAGTATTTT
.	.	TRBV21-1	TRBJ1-1	CASRVRARDTEAFF	TGTGCCAGCAGGGTGAGGGCTCGCGACACTGAAGCTTTCTTT